This T cell receptor beta chain was identified in a study of blood T cells in healthy people across ages. Points from the study as a whole: Aged donors had fewer naive CD4+ cells and lower diversity than long-lived donors. When one million T cells were used, diversity estimates were thought to be underestimates. Expanded clonotype shifts may have been confounded, as the donors had an unknown CMV status. Getting older went along with TCR beta diversity per million T cells dropping roughly linearly.

There are a few counts of this clonotype. Its target is unknown. Primers used in a second PCR of about 6 to 11 cycles were a sample-barcoded 5' primer and a J-beta primer mix. In TCRdb, the 5' RACE reads were re-called with MiXCR into one record per CDR3 protein. The table lists about 1.6 million distinct CDR3 sequences, roughly 30% of them singletons. V gave up 6 bases and J gave up 4 bases, with 19 bases separating them. Germline CDR1 is MNHEY and CDR2 is SMNVEV (reference sequence). This CDR3 is built from 15 residues. This chain links TRBV27 with TRBJ2-7; no clear D. This clonotype was obtained from a woman in her 30s in good health. Specimen: blood. CDR3 in amino acids: CASRLLHTVLYEQYF. The DNA for the CDR3 is TGTGCCAGCAGGCTGCTTCATACGGTCTTGTACGAGCAGTACTTC.